Presented here are 15 T cell receptor beta chains from one specimen sequenced in a study of T-cell memory formation after mild COVID-19. TCRdb processed the 5' RACE reads anew with MiXCR; each CDR3 protein has one entry. The sample has around 450,000 distinct CDR3 sequences; around 20% are singletons. Sequencing was done on a sample of PBMCs or a T cell subset sorted from them (not recorded which). The receptors originated from an adult woman who had mild COVID-19 (a few samples of this study predate the infection). Cell type and time point are not known.

The chain uses TRBV7-2 and TRBJ1-1; D not certain. The CDR3 sequence is 14 residues long. The ends were cut back, 2 bases at V and 2 bases at J, with 9 bases in the middle. The germline gives CDR1 SGHTA, CDR2 FQGNSA. The CDR3 region has the DNA TGTGCCAGCAGCTTATCTGGGAGAAACACTGAAGCTTTCTTT. Translating gives CASSLSGRNTEAFF.

This clonotype appeared a few times. The J gene is TRBJ1-1, the V gene TRBV20-1, with D perhaps TRBD1 (6 bases). CDR3 size: 13 residues. Trimming cost V 4 bases and J 2 bases, with 11 bases left between them. Germline CDR1 reads DFQATT; CDR2 reads SNEGSKA (reference sequence). DNA for the CDR3: TGCAGTGCTAAAGGACAGCCCAACACTGAAGCTTTCTTT. The encoded protein is CSAKGQPNTEAFF.

The sample holds a few counts of this clonotype. The V and J genes are TRBV19 and TRBJ2-1; 10 bases line up with TRBD1. Germline CDR1 LNHDA, CDR2 SQIVND (reference sequence). V lost 6 bases, J lost 6 bases, and 2 bases stayed unmatched. The CDR3 consists of 13 residues. CDR3 in amino acids: CASRGTGANEQFF. The CDR3 DNA follows: TGTGCCAGTAGGGGGACAGGGGCCAATGAGCAGTTCTTC. The variable domain in full, completed from reference TRBV19 and TRBJ2-1, reads DGGITQSPKYLFRKEGQNVTLSCEQNLNHDAMYWYRQDPGQGLRLIYYSQIVNDFQKGDIAEGYSVSREKKESFPLTVTSAQKNPTAFYLCASRGTGANEQFFGPGTRLTVL.

This chain links TRBV15 with TRBJ1-2; TRBD1 might be the D (6 bases). Per the germline V gene, CDR1 is LNHNV and CDR2 is YYDKDF (reference sequence). This CDR3 is built from 14 residues. V lost 0 bases and J 6 bases, leaving 11 bases between the germline ends. As DNA, the CDR3 is TGTGCCACCAGCAGAGATTACGGGGGCGATGGCTACACCTTC. Translating it yields CATSRDYGGDGYTF. Full variable domain (missing parts from reference TRBV15 and TRBJ1-2): DAMVIQNPRYQVTQFGKPVTLSCSQTLNHNVMYWYQQKSSQAPKLLFHYYDKDFNNEADTPDNFQSRRPNTSFCFLDIRSPGLGDTAMYLCATSRDYGGDGYTFGSGTRLTVV.

This clonotype has more than one count but fewer than ten. V gene TRBV18 combines with J gene TRBJ2-7, with 7 bases fitting TRBD2. In germline, CDR1 is KGHSH, CDR2 LQKENI. The CDR3 extends over 15 amino acids. The trim removed 2 bases at V and 5 bases at J, leaving 9 bases unmatched. The CDR3 sequence is CASSPIPAGRDEQYF. The CDR3 nucleotides read TGTGCCAGCTCACCAATCCCAGCGGGAAGAGACGAGCAGTACTTC.

The rearrangement uses TRBV12-3 or TRBV12-4 and TRBJ1-6; D is unresolved. This CDR3 spans 12 amino acids. V lost 8 bases, J lost 14 bases, and 16 bases lay in between. Here the CDR3 reads CASLNSLGSLHF. The CDR3 DNA sequence: TGTGCCAGCCTTAACAGCCTGGGGTCCCTCCACTTT.

The gene calls are TRBV7-9 and TRBJ1-5; 7 nucleotides align to TRBD1. The CDR3 is made up of 16 amino acids. Trimming at V came to 4 bases and at J to 6 bases, leaving 12 bases not matched to a gene. Germline V gene lookup returns CDR1 SEHNR and CDR2 FQNEAQ (reference sequence). The CDR3 DNA reads TGTGCCAGCAGCTCCGGTATAGGGACAGCAAGTCAGCCCCAGCATTTT. Residues: CASSSGIGTASQPQHF.

The chain carries TRBV2 and TRBJ2-7, with D possibly matching TRBD1 (5 bases). This CDR3 comprises 12 residues. Germline V lookup: CDR1 SNHLY, CDR2 FYNNEI. V lost 6 bases to trimming and J lost 9 bases, with 15 bases between them. For the CDR3, the DNA is TGTGCCAGCAGAGCGATACAGGTCGGGCAGTACTTC. Amino acid sequence: CASRAIQVGQYF.

V gene TRBV24-1 combines with J gene TRBJ1-2, with D possibly being TRBD1 (6 bases). The germline CDR1 and CDR2 sequences are KGHDR and SFDVKD. V shed 2 bases and J shed 1 base, with 25 bases lying between them. The CDR3 is made up of 20 amino acids. The CDR3 DNA follows: TGTGCCACCAGTGATTCCGGGACACGCCGGACGGACCATCATAACTATGGCTACACCTTC. Protein product: CATSDSGTRRTDHHNYGYTF.

This clonotype was seen a few times. CDR3 amino acids: CATRETGGADTQYF. CDR3 DNA sequence: TGTGCCACCAGGGAGACAGGGGGCGCAGATACGCAGTATTTT. The chain is built from TRBV24-1 and TRBJ2-3, with 10 bases matching TRBD1. The ends lost 7 bases at V and 4 bases at J; junction bases unmatched: 4. Looked up from germline, CDR1 is KGHDR and CDR2 is SFDVKD. This CDR3 has 14 amino acids.

This chain joins TRBV24-1 and TRBJ2-1; D uncertain. The CDR3 length is 13 residues. CDR1 KGHDR and CDR2 SFDVKD come from the germline V gene. The ends were cut back, 1 base at V and 7 bases at J, with 7 bases in the middle. CDR3 sequence (DNA): TGTGCCACCAGTGATTTCCGAGCGAATGAGCAGTTCTTC. Translating gives CATSDFRANEQFF.

The chain uses TRBV18 and TRBJ2-1; D uncertain. CDR1 and CDR2 (germline): KGHSH, LQKENI. The CDR3 loop spans 15 amino acids. V shed 3 bases and J shed 3 bases, with 12 bases lying between them. Here the CDR3 DNA reads TGTGCCAGCTCACCGACCGCGACACTCTACAATGAGCAGTTCTTC. This encodes CASSPTATLYNEQFF.

As DNA, the CDR3 is TGTGCCAGCAAGGGGAGCCCCGTGACGAATCAGCCCCAGCATTTT. Translated, it gives CASKGSPVTNQPQHF. The chain employs TRBV12-3 or TRBV12-4 and TRBJ1-5; D perhaps matches TRBD1 (5 bases). V was cut by 7 bases and J by 4 bases, with 17 bases left in between. CDR3 length: 15 residues.

This clonotype was counted a few times. The J gene is TRBJ2-7, the V gene TRBV19, with D perhaps matching TRBD1 (5 bases). The germline gives CDR1 LNHDA, CDR2 SQIVND (reference sequence). V was shortened by 10 bases and J by 6 bases, with 22 bases between the two germline ends. The CDR3 is made up of 14 amino acids. The DNA for the CDR3 is TGTGCCACCACTATAGGGGCGCAGGTCGGCGAGCAGTACTTC. As protein: CATTIGAQVGEQYF.

In this sample, this clonotype turned up a few times. The rearrangement joins TRBV12-3 or TRBV12-4 to TRBJ2-1; D is unclear. The CDR3 runs 12 residues. V was clipped by 5 bases and J by 6 bases, with 8 bases between them. CDR3 in DNA: TGTGCCAGCAGTATGGGTATCAATGAGCAGTTCTTC. This codes for CASSMGINEQFF.